This TCR beta chain was obtained from a study of blood T cell repertoires in COVID-19. The CDR3 is 14 amino acids. Germline CDR1 MNHNS, CDR2 SASEGT. The V end was cut by 0 bases, the J end by 6 bases, with 11 bases between. This clone was picked up one time. This table comes from immunoSEQ multiplex PCR, and its TCRdb copy is limited to in-frame clones, with some not included. This table holds roughly 230,000 clones, about 90% found once. The sample comprised PBMCs or T cells enriched from blood (not recorded which). This chain joins TRBV6-1 and TRBJ1-2, with D unresolved. This clonotype originated in a woman aged 25 to 39 with acute COVID-19. The DNA for the CDR3 is TGTGCCAGCAGTGAAGCTGGGGAGGTGGATGGCTACACCTTC. Its protein product is CASSEAGEVDGYTF.